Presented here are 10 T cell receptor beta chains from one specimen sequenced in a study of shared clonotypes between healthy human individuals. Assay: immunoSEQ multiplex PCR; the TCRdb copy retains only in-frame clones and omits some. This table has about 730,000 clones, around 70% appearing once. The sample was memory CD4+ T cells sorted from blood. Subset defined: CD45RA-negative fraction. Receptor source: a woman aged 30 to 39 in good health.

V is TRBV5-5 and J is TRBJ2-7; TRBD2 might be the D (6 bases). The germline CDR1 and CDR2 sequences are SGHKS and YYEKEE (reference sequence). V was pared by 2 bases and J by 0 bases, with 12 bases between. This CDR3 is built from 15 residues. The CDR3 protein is CASSLISGTSYEQYF. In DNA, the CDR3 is TGTGCCAGCAGCTTAATTAGCGGAACCTCCTACGAGCAGTACTTC.

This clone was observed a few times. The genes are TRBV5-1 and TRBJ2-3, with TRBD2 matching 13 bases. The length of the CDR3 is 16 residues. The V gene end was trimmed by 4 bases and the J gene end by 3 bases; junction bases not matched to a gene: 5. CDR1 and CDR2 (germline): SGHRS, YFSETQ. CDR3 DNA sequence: TGCGCCAGCAGCCCCAAGACTAGCGGGAGGACAGATACGCAGTATTTT. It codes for CASSPKTSGRTDTQYF.

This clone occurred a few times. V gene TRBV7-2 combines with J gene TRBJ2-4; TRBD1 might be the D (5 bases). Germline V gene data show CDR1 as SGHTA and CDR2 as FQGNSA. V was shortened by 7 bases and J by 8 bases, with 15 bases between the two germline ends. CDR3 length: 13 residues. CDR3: CASTPGRVDIQYF. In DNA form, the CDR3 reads TGTGCCAGCACCCCCGGCAGGGTAGACATTCAGTACTTC. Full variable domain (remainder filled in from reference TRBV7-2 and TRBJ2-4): GAGVSQSPSNKVTEKGKDVELRCDPISGHTALYWYRQSLGQGLEFLIYFQGNSAPDKSGLPSDRFSAERTGGSVSTLTIQRTQQEDSAVYLCASTPGRVDIQYFGAGTRLSVL.

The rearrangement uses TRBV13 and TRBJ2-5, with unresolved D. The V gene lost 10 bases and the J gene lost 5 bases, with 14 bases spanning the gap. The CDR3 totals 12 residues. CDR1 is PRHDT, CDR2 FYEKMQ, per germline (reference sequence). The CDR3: CATKSTMETQYF. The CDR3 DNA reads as TGTGCCACCAAATCGACAATGGAGACCCAGTACTTC.

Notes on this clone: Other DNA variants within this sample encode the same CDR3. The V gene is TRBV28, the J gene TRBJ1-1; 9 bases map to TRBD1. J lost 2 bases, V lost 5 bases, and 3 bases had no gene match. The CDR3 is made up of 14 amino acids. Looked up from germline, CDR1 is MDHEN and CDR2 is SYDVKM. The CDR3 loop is CASSPGQGNTEAFF. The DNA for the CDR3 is TGTGCCAGCAGTCCGGGACAGGGAAACACTGAAGCTTTCTTT.

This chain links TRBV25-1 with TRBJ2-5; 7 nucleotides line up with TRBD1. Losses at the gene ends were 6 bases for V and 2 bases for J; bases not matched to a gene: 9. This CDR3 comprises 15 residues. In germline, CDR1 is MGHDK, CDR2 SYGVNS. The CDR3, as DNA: TGTGCCAGCAGCGGTCGAACAGGGGTTCAAGAGACCCAGTACTTC. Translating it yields CASSGRTGVQETQYF. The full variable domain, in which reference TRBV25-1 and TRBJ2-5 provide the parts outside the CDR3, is EADIYQTPRYLVIGTGKKITLECSQTMGHDKMYWYQQDPGMELHLIHYSYGVNSTEKGDLSSESTVSRIRTEHFPLTLESARPSHTSQYLCASSGRTGVQETQYFGPGTRLLVL.

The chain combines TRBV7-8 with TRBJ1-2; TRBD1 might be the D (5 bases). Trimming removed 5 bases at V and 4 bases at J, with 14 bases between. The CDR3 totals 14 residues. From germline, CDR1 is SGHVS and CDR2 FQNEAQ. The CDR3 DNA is TGTGCCAGCAGCGCCACCGGGACCAGCTATGGCTACACCTTC. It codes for CASSATGTSYGYTF.

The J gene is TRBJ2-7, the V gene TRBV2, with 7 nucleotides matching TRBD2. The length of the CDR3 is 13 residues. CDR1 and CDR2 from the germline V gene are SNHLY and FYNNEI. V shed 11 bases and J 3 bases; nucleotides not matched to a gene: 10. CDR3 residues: CAGQQREGYEQYF. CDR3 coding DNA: TGTGCCGGTCAACAGCGGGAAGGCTACGAGCAGTACTTC.

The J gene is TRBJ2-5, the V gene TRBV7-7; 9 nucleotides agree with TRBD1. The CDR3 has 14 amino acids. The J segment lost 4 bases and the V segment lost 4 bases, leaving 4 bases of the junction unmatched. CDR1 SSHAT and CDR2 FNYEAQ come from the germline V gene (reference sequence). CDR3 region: CASSSTGGLETQYF. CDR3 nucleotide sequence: TGTGCCAGCAGCTCTACAGGGGGCTTAGAGACCCAGTACTTC.

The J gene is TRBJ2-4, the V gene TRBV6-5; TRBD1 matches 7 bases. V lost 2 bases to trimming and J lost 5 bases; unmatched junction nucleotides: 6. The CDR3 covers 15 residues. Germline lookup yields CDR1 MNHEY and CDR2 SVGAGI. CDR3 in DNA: TGTGCCAGCAGTTACGGGACCGGGACAGAAAACATTCAGTACTTC. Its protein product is CASSYGTGTENIQYF.